Following are 6 T cell receptor beta chains from one sample sequenced in a study of blood T cell repertoires in COVID-19. Some clones are missing from TCRdb's copy, which holds only in-frame ones; the method was immunoSEQ multiplex PCR. The table records 150,000 to 200,000 clones, 75% to 90% of them present only once. The specimen was peripheral blood. All receptors derive from a man between 60 and 70 years old with acute or convalescent COVID-19.

The chain has TRBV5-1 and TRBJ1-4, with 7 nucleotides matching TRBD1. The trim removed 0 bases at V and 0 bases at J, leaving 2 bases unmatched. Germline V lookup: CDR1 SGHRS, CDR2 YFSETQ. This CDR3 spans 16 amino acids. The DNA of the CDR3 is TGCGCCAGCAGCTTGGGGGACAGAACAACTAATGAAAAACTGTTTTTT. This sequence encodes CASSLGDRTTNEKLFF.

This chain links TRBV27 with TRBJ2-7; 13 bases match TRBD2. The germline gives CDR1 MNHEY, CDR2 SMNVEV (reference sequence). The CDR3 spans 19 residues. V shed 2 bases, J shed 3 bases, and the junction held 13 bases outside the gene matches. CDR3 sequence reads: CASSLQPRTSGSKGYEQYF. For the CDR3, the DNA is TGTGCCAGCAGTTTACAACCTAGGACTAGCGGGAGCAAGGGCTACGAGCAGTACTTC.

The chain couples TRBV9 to TRBJ1-5, with TRBD1 as a possible D gene (5 bases). In germline, CDR1 is SGDLS, CDR2 YYNGEE. The V gene lost 6 bases and the J gene lost 4 bases, with 11 bases spanning the gap. CDR3 length equals 13 residues. DNA of the CDR3: TGTGCCAGCACCCTGGGGGGGAATCAGCCCCAGCATTTT. This translates into CASTLGGNQPQHF.

The V call is TRBV28, the J call TRBJ2-5; tentative D call: TRBD2 (5 bases). Trimming removed 5 bases from V and 2 bases from J, with 12 bases in between. Germline V gene lookup returns CDR1 MDHEN and CDR2 SYDVKM. The CDR3 has 14 residues. The CDR3 protein is CASSGRNTQETQYF. The CDR3 DNA sequence: TGTGCCAGCAGTGGGAGAAACACACAAGAGACCCAGTACTTC.

The chain links TRBV27 to TRBJ2-1; the D gene is possibly TRBD2 (6 bases). The ends were cut back, 4 bases at V and 7 bases at J, with 17 bases in the middle. CDR1 is MNHEY, CDR2 SMNVEV, per germline (reference sequence). This CDR3 comprises 15 residues. The CDR3 sequence is CASSSRGTVQNEQFF. The CDR3 bases are TGTGCCAGCAGTTCACGAGGGACTGTCCAAAATGAGCAGTTCTTC.

The chain is built from TRBV7-6 and TRBJ2-1; TRBD1 agrees at 9 bases. CDR3 length equals 15 residues. With 5 bases clipped from V and 3 bases from J, the junction kept 5 bases outside the gene matches. Germline V gene sequence: CDR1 SGHVS, CDR2 FNYEAQ. CDR3 sequence: CASSMGQGIYNEQFF. In nucleotides, the CDR3 is TGTGCCAGCAGCATGGGACAGGGTATCTACAATGAGCAGTTCTTC.